This TCR beta chain originates from a study of OX40 agonist ivuxolimab in advanced cancers. Germline CDR1 is SNHLY and CDR2 is FYNNEI. CDR3 length equals 16 residues. The germline V and J ends were trimmed by 3 bases and 1 base, with 13 bases remaining between them. The data were produced by immunoSEQ multiplex PCR, yet TCRdb's version contains in-frame clones alone and is incomplete. Among tens of thousands of clones, roughly 87% were seen once, and the ten largest hold under 3.5%. This TCR was sampled from an adult with an advanced solid tumor such as melanoma, head and neck, liver or kidney cancer. This specimen consisted of CD4+ or CD8+ T cells sorted from blood, obtained in a trial of the OX40 agonist ivuxolimab. V is TRBV2 and J is TRBJ1-5; the D is unclear. CDR3 sequence: CASSEEHPVSNQPQHF. CDR3 DNA sequence: TGTGCCAGCAGTGAGGAACATCCGGTAAGCAATCAGCCCCAGCATTTT.